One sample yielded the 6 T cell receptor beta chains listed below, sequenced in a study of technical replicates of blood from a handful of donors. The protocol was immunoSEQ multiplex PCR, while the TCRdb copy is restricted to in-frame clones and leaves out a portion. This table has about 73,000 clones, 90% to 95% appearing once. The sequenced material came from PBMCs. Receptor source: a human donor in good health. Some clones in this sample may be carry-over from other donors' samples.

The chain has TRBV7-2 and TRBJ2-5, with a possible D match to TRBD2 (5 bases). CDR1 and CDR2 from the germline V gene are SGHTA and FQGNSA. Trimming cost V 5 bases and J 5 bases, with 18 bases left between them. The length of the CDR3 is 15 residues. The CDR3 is CASSPPDRTGETQYF. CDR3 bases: TGTGCCAGCAGCCCACCTGACCGAACGGGGGAGACCCAGTACTTC. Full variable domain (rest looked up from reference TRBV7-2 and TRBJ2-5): GAGVSQSPSNKVTEKGKDVELRCDPISGHTALYWYRQSLGQGLEFLIYFQGNSAPDKSGLPSDRFSAERTGGSVSTLTIQRTQQEDSAVYLCASSPPDRTGETQYFGPGTRLLVL.

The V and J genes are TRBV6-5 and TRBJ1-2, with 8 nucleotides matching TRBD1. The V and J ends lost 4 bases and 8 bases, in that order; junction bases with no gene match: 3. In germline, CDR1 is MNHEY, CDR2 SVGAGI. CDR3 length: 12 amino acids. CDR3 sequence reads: CASSFTGGGYTF. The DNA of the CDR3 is TGTGCCAGCAGTTTCACAGGGGGGGGCTACACCTTC.

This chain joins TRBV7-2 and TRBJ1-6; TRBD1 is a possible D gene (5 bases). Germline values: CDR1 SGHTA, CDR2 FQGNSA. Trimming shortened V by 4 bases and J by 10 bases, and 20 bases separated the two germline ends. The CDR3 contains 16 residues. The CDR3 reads CASSSVAGTIKSPLHF. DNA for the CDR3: TGTGCCAGCAGCTCCGTGGCCGGGACTATCAAATCACCCCTCCACTTT.

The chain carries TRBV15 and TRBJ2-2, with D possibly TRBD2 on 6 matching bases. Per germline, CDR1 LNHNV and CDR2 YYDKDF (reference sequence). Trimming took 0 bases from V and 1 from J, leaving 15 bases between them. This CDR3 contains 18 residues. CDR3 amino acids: CATSRDSGLAQNTGELFF. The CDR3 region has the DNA TGTGCCACCAGCAGAGATAGTGGGCTAGCGCAGAACACCGGGGAGCTGTTTTTT.

CDR3 DNA: TGTGCCAGCAGTCCCGTTATGGGGGGGGGCACAGATACGCAGTATTTT. Translating it yields CASSPVMGGGTDTQYF. The V gene is TRBV27, the J gene TRBJ2-3, with TRBD2 identical over 7 bases. CDR3 length: 16 amino acids. The trim removed 5 bases at V and 1 base at J, leaving 9 bases unmatched. Germline V CDR1 and CDR2: MNHEY, SMNVEV (reference sequence).

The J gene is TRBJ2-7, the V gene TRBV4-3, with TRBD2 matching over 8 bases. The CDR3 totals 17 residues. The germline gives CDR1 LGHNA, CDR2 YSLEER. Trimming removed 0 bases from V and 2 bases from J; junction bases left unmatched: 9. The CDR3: CASSQDFGLAGPYEQYF. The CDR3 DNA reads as TGCGCCAGCAGCCAAGATTTTGGCCTAGCGGGCCCCTACGAGCAGTACTTC.